This T cell receptor (beta chain) was recorded in a study of spatial heterogeneity in lung cancer. The study, taken as a whole, reports: It was found that expanded intratumoral alpha and beta TCR counts tracked tumor mutation counts.

The CDR3 covers 15 residues. V gave up 4 bases and J gave up 4 bases; unmatched junction bases: 6. Germline-derived CDR1 and CDR2 are SGHAT and FQNNGV. The study tagged each TCR cDNA molecule with a unique molecular identifier. TCRdb used MiXCR to reprocess the 5' RACE reads, holding one entry per CDR3 protein. This sample has fewer than 15,000 distinct CDR3 sequences; about 5% occur once, and the top ten carry 8.5% to 14%. The time point is: sample taken at primary tumor resection. The donors, 70 or so patients with untreated early-stage non-small cell lung cancer, provided the samples. In each case, whole RNA from tumor, nontumor lung or frozen PBMC was sequenced unsorted. Concerning this clonotype: Antigen unknown.

The chain links TRBV11-2 to TRBJ2-2; 7 positions agree with TRBD2. This specimen consisted of lung tumor tissue, obtained at surgery. This sequence was found in a female donor with early-stage non-small cell lung cancer. The CDR3 coding sequence is TGTGCCAGCAGCTATCGGAGCGGGGCCACCGGGGAGCTGTTTTTT. This translates into CASSYRSGATGELFF.